These 7 T cell receptor beta chains originate from one sample sequenced in a study of CD8 T cells in Susac syndrome. Random hexamers were used to reverse transcribe roughly 0.45 to 1 ug of RNA. TCRdb passed the immunoSEQ multiplex PCR reads through MiXCR, listing each CDR3 protein once. The sample holds about 180,000 distinct CDR3 sequences, approximately 95% seen once. The source material was CD4+ T cells from PBMCs. These receptor sequences come from a human donor with multiple sclerosis.

V gene TRBV13 combines with J gene TRBJ2-6, with D perhaps matching TRBD1 (5 bases). Germline V lookup: CDR1 PRHDT, CDR2 FYEKMQ (reference sequence). V was clipped by 5 bases and J by 2 bases, with 10 bases between them. The CDR3 loop spans 15 amino acids. The CDR3 nucleotides read TGTGCCAGCAGCGTGACAGTCCCTGGGGCCAACGTCCTGACTTTC. It codes for CASSVTVPGANVLTF. The complete variable domain, with remaining parts taken from reference TRBV13 and TRBJ2-6, reads AAGVIQSPRHLIKEKRETATLKCYPIPRHDTVYWYQQGPGQDPQFLISFYEKMQSDKGSIPDRFSAQQFSDYHSELNMSSLELGDSALYFCASSVTVPGANVLTFGAGSRLTVL.

The gene calls are TRBV5-4 and TRBJ2-5; D unresolved. Per germline, CDR1 SGHNT and CDR2 YYREEE (reference sequence). This CDR3 has 12 amino acids. The V and J ends lost 0 bases and 2 bases respectively, with 2 bases between them. The DNA for the CDR3 is TGTGCCAGCAGCTTGGAGCAAGAGACCCAGTACTTC. Amino acids: CASSLEQETQYF. The full variable domain, its missing parts supplied by reference TRBV5-4 and TRBJ2-5, is ETGVTQSPTHLIKTRGQQVTLRCSSQSGHNTVSWYQQALGQGPQFIFQYYREEENGRGNFPPRFSGLQFPNYSSELNVNALELDDSALYLCASSLEQETQYFGPGTRLLVL.

V usage is TRBV3-1 and J usage is TRBJ2-1; D remains unclear. Trimming left V 0 bases short and J 12 bases short, with 12 bases between. Looked up from germline, CDR1 is LGHDT and CDR2 is YNNKEL (reference sequence). CDR3 length equals 13 residues. DNA of the CDR3: TGTGCCAGCAGCCAAGATCCCCCCTGGGGGCAGTTCTTC. Its translation: CASSQDPPWGQFF.

This chain connects TRBV9 to TRBJ2-3, with D possibly called TRBD1 or TRBD2 (5 bases each). This CDR3 comprises 15 residues. V was cut by 0 bases and J by 4 bases, with 12 bases left in between. Germline V gene lookup returns CDR1 SGDLS and CDR2 YYNGEE. This chain's CDR3 is CASSVVGTASDTQYF. CDR3 nucleotide sequence: TGTGCCAGCAGCGTAGTGGGGACGGCTTCAGATACGCAGTATTTT.

V and J are TRBV20-1 and TRBJ2-1, with a weak D call TRBD2 (6 bases). The length of the CDR3 is 15 residues. The V gene lost 6 bases and the J gene lost 2 bases, with 17 bases spanning the gap. Germline CDR1 reads DFQATT; CDR2 reads SNEGSKA (reference sequence). CDR3 protein: CSAVGLSDTYNEQFF. DNA of the CDR3: TGCAGTGCCGTGGGACTCTCAGACACCTACAATGAGCAGTTCTTC.

This clonotype was picked up one time. V usage is TRBV18 and J usage is TRBJ2-5; 8 bases match TRBD2. Germline V gene data show CDR1 as KGHSH and CDR2 as LQKENI. The CDR3 contains 20 residues. J gave up 5 bases and V 3 bases, and 23 bases lay outside the gene matches. CDR3 DNA sequence: TGTGCCAGCTCACCTCTACCTGGCCTCGGGGGGGCCGTTCTGCGGGAGACCCAGTACTTC. Residues: CASSPLPGLGGAVLRETQYF.

The rearrangement joins TRBV20-1 to TRBJ1-5; D unclear. The CDR3 loop spans 12 amino acids. Trimming removed 0 bases from V and 5 bases from J, with 5 bases in between. CDR1 and CDR2 (germline): DFQATT, SNEGSKA (reference sequence). CDR3 loop: CSARDSHQPQHF. The CDR3 nucleotides read TGCAGTGCTAGAGATTCCCATCAGCCCCAGCATTTT.